Described below is a single TCR beta chain sequence and its context. Per the germline V gene, CDR1 is DFQATT and CDR2 is SNEGSKA (reference sequence). With 3 bases removed from V and 5 bases from J, the gap between germline ends came to 15 bases. This CDR3 spans 14 amino acids. The sample is drawn from a study of blood T cells in healthy people across ages. With a J-beta primer mix and a sample-barcoded 5' primer, a second PCR ran roughly 6 to 12 cycles. TCRdb processed the 5' RACE reads anew with MiXCR; each CDR3 protein has one entry. The table records about 500,000 distinct CDR3 sequences, less than 25% of them present only once. The same sample was also studied in work on T cells of mothers and their children. According to that study: Related and unrelated pairs show similar shaping of TCR recombination output by thymic selection.

The specimen sequenced was blood. The sequence derives from a boy younger than 18 in good health. This chain uses TRBV20-1 with TRBJ2-3; D is unresolved. The CDR3 bases are TGCAGTGCTAGGGGCTGGTTAATTGAAGATACGCAGTATTTT. It codes for CSARGWLIEDTQYF.